The T cell receptor beta chain under discussion was sequenced for a study of CD8 T cells in cerebrospinal fluid in Alzheimer's disease (dated by TCRdb to the early 2020s). Background on the whole study: To assess CSF T cell clonal expansion, the study used two single-cell approaches: plate-based nested PCR sequencing and droplet-based sequencing. The study tested whether clonally expanded T cells were present in cerebrospinal fluid from healthy elderly individuals and from patients with neurodegenerative disease. The CSF gene-expression analysis, which included patients with Parkinson's disease, covered a total of approximately 25 samples. In the droplet-based CSF analysis comparing patients with controls, there were 10 or so healthy controls (around 11,000 cells) and 10 or so patients with MCI or Alzheimer's disease (approximately 10,000 cells).

None of the participants had acute infectious disease, and every participant was in good physical condition. For droplet-based sequencing, live CSF cells were sorted with a live/dead marker. To pellet immune cells, CSF obtained by lumbar puncture was centrifuged at 300g. Each CSF sample was checked for red blood cells, and any sample showing blood contamination was excluded. CSF cells were cryopreserved in freezing medium, frozen overnight at -80 degrees C, and subsequently stored in liquid nitrogen. Before analysis, CSF samples were kept in storage for less than seven months. The protocol used for the library was 10x single-cell sequencing. 10X Genomics single-cell V(D)J and 5' gene-expression libraries were used to profile CSF cells. CSF single-cell TCR libraries were sequenced on an Illumina NextSeq550. Under the source paper's analysis protocol: After V(D)J reads were mapped to the vdj-GRCh38 alts ensemble 2.0.0 reference, the Cell Ranger vdj pipeline was used to analyse the reads. Cell barcodes sharing the same set of productive CDR3 nucleotide sequences were defined as clonotypes. Clonotype information was added to Seurat v3.0 gene-expression metadata to link clonality with transcriptional profiles. Exclusion was applied to CSF cells with more than 1,800 genes, more than 7,500 UMIs or more than 10% mitochondrial reads. To find TCRs with known antigen specificity, CDR3-beta sequences were matched against VDJdb. Clone sharing was examined by network analysis using the R package qgraph, in which only TCRs with complete alpha and beta chains were included. TCRdb reprocessed the sequencing reads and holds a single record per CDR3 protein sequence, with no DNA. The V and J calls and clone size come from TCRdb's table, not from the authors' own analysis. In this sample's table one finds about 720 distinct CDR3 sequences. 15% to 20% of the sample comes from the top ten.

Its frequency places this clonotype as medium-sized (0.01 to 0.1%); no count is recorded. No antigen is known for it. Overall study results and their limits: Only samples with detectable clones (approximately eleven healthy, 5 MCI, 5 AD, 6 PD) were included in the overall clonality comparison. In patients with MCI or Alzheimer's disease, the biggest CSF clone accounted for a larger percentage of TCRs than in controls. The authors cautioned that detecting EBV-specific TCRs in CSF does not establish a causal link between EBV and Alzheimer's disease. The EBV-specific clones were neither the most highly expanded clones nor enriched among patients. In pooled data, a highly expanded clone (at least 3% of TCRs) occurred in 1 of 10 healthy subjects versus most of the 6 Alzheimer's patients.

This TCR derives from a human donor in good health. Sample: cerebrospinal fluid.

The CDR3 amino acid sequence is: CASSLSPPRADTQYF. In this chain, TRBV7-2 is recombined with TRBJ2-3. CDR1 and CDR2 were assigned from the germline V gene as SGHTA and FQGNSA. From the cysteine through the phenylalanine, the CDR3 covers 15 amino acids. There is no recorded DNA. The full variable domain, completed from the reference TRBV7-2 and TRBJ2-3 proteins outside the CDR3, reads GAGVSQSPSNKVTEKGKDVELRCDPISGHTALYWYRQSLGQGLEFLIYFQGNSAPDKSGLPSDRFSAERTGGSVSTLTIQRTQQEDSAVYLCASSLSPPRADTQYFGPGTRLTVL.